This record looks at one TCR beta chain sequence and its context. Under the authors' procedure: Using reference gene primer amplification, nucleated cell counts were estimated. TCRdb's copy holds only in-frame clones and misses some; the assay was immunoSEQ multiplex PCR. V and J calls and clone size come straight from that table; D and trimming were deduced from the DNA. The sample carries about 36,000 clones, roughly 87% recorded once. The sample comes from a study of blood T cell repertoires in COVID-19. For the study at large: Spain, Italy and the United States supplied samples that represented acute and convalescent COVID-19. Sample material is recorded as cDNA or gDNA derived from T cells, B-cell-depleted T cells, or PBMCs.

This clonotype was obtained from a man aged 55 to 69 with acute or convalescent COVID-19. Sequencing was done on a sample of peripheral blood.

The CDR3 loop is CASRPQRGLAVLDRYEQYV. CDR3 coding DNA: TGTGCCAGCAGGCCTCAAAGAGGACTAGCGGTCCTTGATCGCTACGAGCAGTACGTC. The chain joins TRBV27 to TRBJ2-7; TRBD2 agrees at 10 bases. Germline lookup yields CDR1 MNHEY and CDR2 SMNVEV (reference sequence). Trimming cost V 6 bases and J 3 bases; bases outside gene matches: 20. The CDR3 covers 19 residues.